Below are 25 T cell receptor beta chains sequenced from a single sample in a study of CD8 T cells in Susac syndrome. Random hexamers primed reverse transcription of roughly 0.5 to 1 ug RNA. TCRdb reprocessed the immunoSEQ multiplex PCR reads with MiXCR, giving one entry per CDR3 protein. The data contain around 300,000 distinct CDR3 sequences, about 91% of them seen just once; the ten biggest clones take up around 0.18%. The sequenced sample was CD8+ T cells from PBMCs. The origin of the receptors is a human donor with multiple sclerosis.

This chain connects TRBV19 to TRBJ2-3; perhaps TRBD1 as D (6 bases). V was cut by 6 bases and J by 2 bases, with 12 bases left in between. CDR1 and CDR2 (germline): LNHDA, SQIVND (reference sequence). CDR3 length: 14 residues. The CDR3 region is CASRRGSHTDTQYF. CDR3 coding DNA: TGTGCCAGTAGAAGGGGGAGCCACACAGATACGCAGTATTTT.

This sequence joins TRBV30 and TRBJ2-7; tentative D call: TRBD2 (6 bases). V was shortened by 4 bases and J by 4 bases, with 11 bases between the two germline ends. Germline CDR1 and CDR2: GTSNPN and SVGIG (reference sequence). The CDR3 has 12 amino acids. CDR3 residues: CAWTPGDYEQYF. The CDR3 region has the DNA TGTGCCTGGACGCCGGGAGATTACGAGCAGTACTTC.

Written as DNA, the CDR3 is TGCAGCGTTGTGGGAGCGGGAGGGAAGAACACCGGGGAGCTGTTTTTT. This gives the protein CSVVGAGGKNTGELFF. The rearrangement uses TRBV29-1 and TRBJ2-2, with TRBD2 matching over 10 bases. V was pared by 4 bases and J by 1 base, with 6 bases of the junction left unmatched. This CDR3 has 16 amino acids. The germline gives CDR1 SQVTM, CDR2 ANQGSEA.

The V call is TRBV6-2 or TRBV6-3, the J call TRBJ2-5; TRBD2 matches at 7 bases. Germline trimming cut 4 bases from V and 7 bases from J; bases unmatched to any gene: 12. This CDR3 has 15 residues. Germline assignment: CDR1 MNHEY and CDR2 SVGEGT. CDR3 nucleotides: TGTGCCAGCAGTTCTCCTTTAGCGGGCGCTTGGACCCAGTACTTC. It codes for CASSSPLAGAWTQYF.

The chain has TRBV7-6 and TRBJ2-1, with no clear D. The CDR3 contains 14 residues. V lost 7 bases to trimming and J lost 8 bases, with 18 bases between them. Germline CDR1 SGHVS, CDR2 FNYEAQ. CDR3: CASTGPTTRYEQFF. In nucleotides, the CDR3 is TGTGCCAGCACCGGCCCGACGACTCGCTATGAGCAGTTCTTC.

This chain links TRBV7-6 with TRBJ2-7; D perhaps matches TRBD1 (6 bases). The CDR3 runs 12 residues. V dropped 6 bases and J dropped 5 bases, with 11 bases sitting between them. CDR1 is SGHVS, CDR2 FNYEAQ, per germline. CDR3 region: CASRGGSHEQYF. CDR3 DNA sequence: TGTGCCAGCAGAGGGGGTTCCCACGAGCAGTACTTC.

The V call is TRBV19, the J call TRBJ1-1; tentatively, D is TRBD1 (5 bases). V was clipped by 2 bases and J by 3 bases, with 10 bases between them. This CDR3 has 14 residues. The germline gives CDR1 LNHDA, CDR2 SQIVND (reference sequence). The CDR3 spells CASSITGLDTEAFF. CDR3 nucleotides: TGTGCCAGTAGTATAACAGGATTGGACACTGAAGCTTTCTTT.

J is TRBJ1-5 and V is TRBV20-1, with D possibly matching TRBD1 (5 bases). Germline CDR1 DFQATT, CDR2 SNEGSKA (reference sequence). The length of the CDR3 is 15 residues. Trimming took 6 bases from V and 6 from J, leaving 21 bases between them. CDR3 nucleotide sequence: TGCAGTGCCCGGTTAGGGCAGGGAGATAGTCAGCCCCAGCATTTT. As protein: CSARLGQGDSQPQHF.

This sequence joins TRBV7-9 and TRBJ1-2; 8 nucleotides align to TRBD1. Trimming cost V 2 bases and J 7 bases; bases outside gene matches: 3. Germline V gives CDR1 SEHNR, CDR2 FQNEAQ (reference sequence). This CDR3 contains 13 residues. In DNA, the CDR3 is TGTGCCAGCAGCTTACCAGGGGGCCGTGGCTACACCTTC. This translates into CASSLPGGRGYTF.

The chain is built from TRBV3-1 and TRBJ2-7; D is undetermined. CDR1 is LGHDT and CDR2 is YNNKEL in the germline V gene (reference sequence). CDR3 length equals 15 residues. V lost 1 base to trimming and J lost 7 bases, with 17 bases between them. This CDR3 is CASSQAVYVGLEQYF. The DNA for the CDR3 is TGTGCCAGCAGCCAAGCAGTCTACGTAGGGTTGGAGCAGTACTTC.

This CDR3 is CAWSVFANEQFF. In DNA form, the CDR3 reads TGTGCCTGGAGTGTATTTGCTAATGAGCAGTTCTTC. The rearrangement joins TRBV30 to TRBJ2-1; D ambiguous. Trimming left V 0 bases short and J 7 bases short, with 7 bases between. The CDR3 runs to 12 residues. Germline CDR1 is GTSNPN and CDR2 is SVGIG (reference sequence).

V gene TRBV4-3 combines with J gene TRBJ2-7; D is perhaps TRBD1 (6 bases). The germline CDR1 and CDR2 sequences are LGHNA and YSLEER. CDR3 length: 17 residues. Trimming left V 0 bases short and J 3 bases short, with 18 bases between. CDR3 sequence: CASSQENDGTLNYEQYF. CDR3 in DNA: TGCGCCAGCAGCCAAGAAAATGACGGGACACTGAACTACGAGCAGTACTTC.

Only a few counts were recorded for this clonotype. The chain combines TRBV6-5 with TRBJ2-7; possibly TRBD1 for D (5 bases). The germline CDR1 and CDR2 sequences are MNHEY and SVGAGI. CDR3 size: 13 residues. Trimming stripped 2 bases from V and 4 bases from J, with 9 bases between. The CDR3 loop reads CASSYGATYEQYF. The CDR3 DNA follows: TGTGCCAGCAGTTACGGGGCAACTTACGAGCAGTACTTC.

The genes are TRBV4-2 and TRBJ2-1, with D tentatively TRBD2 (7 bases). Trimming shortened V by 0 bases and J by 6 bases, and 15 bases separated the two germline ends. The CDR3 runs to 16 residues. The germline V gene has CDR1 LGHNA and CDR2 YNFKEQ. CDR3 DNA: TGTGCCAGCAGCCAAGAATGGCTAGGGGGGGGCAATGAGCAGTTCTTC. Translating it yields CASSQEWLGGGNEQFF.

This chain joins TRBV7-2 and TRBJ2-3; D unclear. Germline CDR1 SGHTA, CDR2 FQGNSA. This CDR3 has 15 residues. V lost 5 bases and J 1 base, leaving 13 bases between the germline ends. Here the CDR3 reads CASSIDTLRTDTQYF. The CDR3 region has the DNA TGTGCCAGCAGCATAGACACCCTGCGCACAGATACGCAGTATTTT. Complete variable domain (other parts from reference TRBV7-2 and TRBJ2-3): GAGVSQSPSNKVTEKGKDVELRCDPISGHTALYWYRQSLGQGLEFLIYFQGNSAPDKSGLPSDRFSAERTGGSVSTLTIQRTQQEDSAVYLCASSIDTLRTDTQYFGPGTRLTVL.

The chain has TRBV15 and TRBJ2-7, with TRBD1 matching 9 bases. Per the germline V gene, CDR1 is LNHNV and CDR2 is YYDKDF (reference sequence). The CDR3 is 13 amino acids. Germline trimming cut 5 bases from V and 2 bases from J; bases unmatched to any gene: 1. CDR3 sequence (DNA): TGTGCCACCAGCGGGACAGGGCCCTACGAGCAGTACTTC. It is translated as CATSGTGPYEQYF.

The chain recombines TRBV4-2 with TRBJ2-7; D is ambiguous. This CDR3 comprises 12 residues. Germline CDR1 reads LGHNA; CDR2 reads YNFKEQ. The V end lost 3 bases, the J end lost 7 bases, and 10 bases lay between the germline ends. The CDR3 bases are TGTGCCAGCAGCCAGCGATATCGGGAGCAGTACTTC. The encoded protein is CASSQRYREQYF.

This rearrangement joins TRBV29-1 to TRBJ2-1; perhaps TRBD2 as D (6 bases). The ends were cut back, 2 bases at V and 9 bases at J, with 11 bases in the middle. This CDR3 spans 12 amino acids. Germline CDR1 is SQVTM and CDR2 is ANQGSEA. In DNA form, the CDR3 reads TGCAGCGTTGAAACGGTCGGGGGTGAGCAGTTCTTC. Translation: CSVETVGGEQFF.

The chain is built from TRBV29-1 and TRBJ2-1; no firm D call. Trimming took 4 bases from V and 0 from J, leaving 13 bases between them. CDR1 and CDR2 from the germline V gene are SQVTM and ANQGSEA. The CDR3 has 15 amino acids. CDR3: CSVVFGASSYNEQFF. DNA of the CDR3: TGCAGCGTTGTTTTCGGTGCCAGCTCCTACAATGAGCAGTTCTTC.

This clonotype was picked up one time. CDR3 amino acids: CATWEGLNQETQYF. DNA for the CDR3: TGTGCCACCTGGGAGGGTCTGAACCAAGAGACCCAGTACTTC. V gene TRBV10-3 combines with J gene TRBJ2-5; 7 nucleotides agree with TRBD2. Germline V gene sequence: CDR1 ENHRY, CDR2 SYGVKD. This CDR3 has 14 residues. Losses at the gene ends were 10 bases for V and 0 bases for J; bases not matched to a gene: 8.

This sequence joins TRBV30 and TRBJ2-2; maybe TRBD2 (5 bases). V dropped 3 bases and J dropped 0 bases, with 14 bases sitting between them. This CDR3 is 16 amino acids long. Germline CDR1 is GTSNPN and CDR2 is SVGIG (reference sequence). The CDR3 DNA sequence: TGTGCCTGGAGCGACACCTTGGAGGCGAACACCGGGGAGCTGTTTTTT. Residues: CAWSDTLEANTGELFF.

J is TRBJ2-1 and V is TRBV3-1; D gene ambiguous. Trimming left V 0 bases short and J 2 bases short, with 11 bases between. The germline V gene encodes CDR1 LGHDT and CDR2 YNNKEL (reference sequence). This CDR3 has 16 amino acids. The CDR3: CASSQDLSLTYNEQFF. CDR3 in DNA: TGTGCCAGCAGCCAAGATTTGTCGTTAACCTACAATGAGCAGTTCTTC.

The chain employs TRBV29-1 and TRBJ2-7, with D hard to call. Trimming left V 3 bases short and J 3 bases short, with 9 bases between. The germline V gene encodes CDR1 SQVTM and CDR2 ANQGSEA. The CDR3 has 12 amino acids. The CDR3 reads CSVDIPGYEQYF. The DNA of the CDR3 is TGCAGCGTTGACATTCCGGGCTACGAGCAGTACTTC.

The J gene is TRBJ2-1, the V gene TRBV4-3; 10 bases map to TRBD2. The V gene's germline CDR1 is LGHNA and CDR2 YSLEER. CDR3 size: 16 residues. V lost 0 bases to trimming and J lost 7 bases; unmatched junction nucleotides: 6. The CDR3 nucleotides are TGCGCCAGCAGCCAAGATCGGGTAGCGGGAGGAAATGAGCAGTTCTTC. Encoded protein: CASSQDRVAGGNEQFF.

V and J are TRBV27 and TRBJ1-4; D possibly corresponds to TRBD1 (5 bases). Germline V gene sequence: CDR1 MNHEY, CDR2 SMNVEV (reference sequence). Trimming shortened V by 5 bases and J by 7 bases, and 20 bases separated the two germline ends. This CDR3 region has 16 residues. The CDR3 loop is CASSPQVAPGTEKLFF. For the CDR3, the DNA is TGTGCCAGCAGTCCACAGGTGGCCCCCGGGACTGAAAAACTGTTTTTT.